This TCR beta chain emerged from a study of blood T cell repertoires in COVID-19. This table comes from immunoSEQ multiplex PCR, and its TCRdb copy is limited to in-frame clones, with some not included. The table shows 250,000 to 350,000 clones, with 88% occurring only once. The sequencing input was PBMCs or T cells enriched from blood (not recorded which). This receptor was identified in a woman between 45 and 60 years old who had recovered from COVID-19.

The CDR3 reads CASSQRETQYF. The CDR3 DNA is TGTGCCAGCAGCCAACGAGAGACCCAGTACTTC. The chain couples TRBV14 to TRBJ2-5; no clear D gene. The CDR3 totals 11 residues. V lost 2 bases to trimming and J lost 4 bases, with 2 bases between them. Germline CDR1 SGHDN, CDR2 FVKESK. Full variable domain (rest looked up from reference TRBV14 and TRBJ2-5): EAGVTQFPSHSVIEKGQTVTLRCDPISGHDNLYWYRRVMGKEIKFLLHFVKESKQDESGMPNNRFLAERTGGTYSTLKVQPAELEDSGVYFCASSQRETQYFGPGTRLLVL.